Following are 10 T cell receptor beta chains from one sample sequenced in a study of T cells in localized non-small cell lung cancer (dated by TCRdb to 2020 to 2021). Library creation used the immunoSEQ multiplex PCR assay. The table comes from immuneACCESS by way of TCRdb, which keeps in-frame sequences with V and J called. Part of the clones is missing from these tables; in studies checked, under half for an unresolved V gene and the rest for unknown reasons. The sample table records more than 70,000 clones; almost 85% of these occur just once. 2.8% of the sample goes to the ten largest clones. The sample here was peripheral blood, taken before any cancer treatment. Every receptor here comes from a man aged 35-69 years with stage I lung adenocarcinoma.

This clone was counted ten times or more. V usage is TRBV6-5 and J usage is TRBJ2-7; D is unresolved. CDR3 length: 14 residues. Trimming cost V 0 bases and J 6 bases, with 12 bases left between them. In germline, CDR1 is MNHEY, CDR2 SVGAGI. CDR3 residues: CASSYSFGSGEQYF. The DNA for the CDR3 is TGTGCCAGCAGTTACTCTTTCGGGTCTGGCGAGCAGTACTTC.

This chain joins TRBV9 and TRBJ1-1, with TRBD1 matching 8 bases. The germline CDR1 and CDR2 sequences are SGDLS and YYNGEE. CDR3 size: 14 residues. Trimming cost V 3 bases and J 5 bases; bases outside gene matches: 6. This chain's CDR3 is CASSGDRGITEAFF. CDR3 DNA sequence: TGTGCCAGCAGCGGCGACAGGGGCATTACTGAAGCTTTCTTT.

The V and J genes are TRBV5-1 and TRBJ1-2; tentative D call: TRBD1 (6 bases). Between the trimmed V and J ends, which lost 4 bases and 1 base, there was a span of 11 bases. This CDR3 is built from 14 residues. CDR1 is SGHRS, CDR2 YFSETQ, per germline. This CDR3 is CASSLGQHNYGYTF. CDR3 DNA: TGCGCCAGCAGCCTCGGACAGCATAACTATGGCTACACCTTC.

The V gene is TRBV5-5, the J gene TRBJ1-2; 7 bases fit TRBD1. CDR3 length: 14 amino acids. With V trimmed by 6 bases and J by 5 bases, 10 bases remained unmatched. Germline CDR1 SGHKS, CDR2 YYEKEE (reference sequence). Here the CDR3 reads CASTRGDSVYGYTF. The CDR3 DNA reads as TGTGCCAGCACCCGTGGGGACAGCGTATATGGCTACACCTTC.

The chain employs TRBV6-1 and TRBJ2-3; D perhaps matches TRBD1 (5 bases). Germline loops: CDR1 MNHNS, CDR2 SASEGT. V was pared by 3 bases and J by 5 bases, with 9 bases between. This CDR3 spans 13 amino acids. As DNA, the CDR3 is TGTGCCAGCAGTGAGGGGCTCGGAGATACGCAGTATTTT. Translation gives CASSEGLGDTQYF.

This chain uses TRBV5-1 with TRBJ2-6; D unclear. V lost 0 bases and J lost 0, with 7 bases in between. CDR1 is SGHRS, CDR2 YFSETQ, per germline. The CDR3 is 16 amino acids. DNA of the CDR3: TGCGCCAGCAGCTTGGGGCACAACTCTGGGGCCAACGTCCTGACTTTC. Protein sequence: CASSLGHNSGANVLTF.

This clone was seen only a few times. This chain joins TRBV5-4 and TRBJ1-1, with D possibly being TRBD1 (6 bases). The V end lost 3 bases, the J end lost 11 bases, and 14 bases lay between the germline ends. Germline V gene sequence: CDR1 SGHNT, CDR2 YYREEE (reference sequence). The CDR3 contains 12 residues. In DNA form, the CDR3 reads TGTGCCAGCAGCTCATCGGGGGGCCGGGCTTTCTTT. As protein: CASSSSGGRAFF.

This clone showed up just once. The chain is built from TRBV11-1 and TRBJ2-3; no clear D. Germline-derived CDR1 and CDR2 are SGHAT and FQDESV (reference sequence). CDR3 size: 15 residues. V was cut by 5 bases and J by 3 bases, with 15 bases left in between. CDR3 protein: CASSLQTIWTDTQYF. As DNA, the CDR3 is TGTGCCAGCAGCCTTCAGACCATTTGGACAGATACGCAGTATTTT. The variable domain in full, with the rest retrieved from reference TRBV11-1 and TRBJ2-3, is EAEVAQSPRYKITEKSQAVAFWCDPISGHATLYWYRQILGQGPELLVQFQDESVVDDSQLPKDRFSAERLKGVDSTLKIQPAELGDSAMYLCASSLQTIWTDTQYFGPGTRLTVL.

This chain uses TRBV6-1 with TRBJ2-1; D may be TRBD1 (6 bases). V was trimmed by 5 bases and J by 10 bases, leaving 15 bases between them. The CDR3 spans 13 residues. CDR1 is MNHNS, CDR2 SASEGT, per germline. CDR3 sequence: CASSSDRSREQFF. CDR3 DNA: TGTGCCAGCAGTTCCGACAGGTCGCGCGAGCAGTTCTTC.

CDR3 DNA sequence: TGTGCCAGCAGCTTCGAGTCGGCCTATGGCTACACCTTC. Translation gives CASSFESAYGYTF. The chain uses TRBV5-4 and TRBJ1-2; D not resolved. Germline V gene lookup returns CDR1 SGHNT and CDR2 YYREEE (reference sequence). This CDR3 region has 13 residues. The V gene lost 2 bases and the J gene lost 4 bases, with 9 bases spanning the gap.